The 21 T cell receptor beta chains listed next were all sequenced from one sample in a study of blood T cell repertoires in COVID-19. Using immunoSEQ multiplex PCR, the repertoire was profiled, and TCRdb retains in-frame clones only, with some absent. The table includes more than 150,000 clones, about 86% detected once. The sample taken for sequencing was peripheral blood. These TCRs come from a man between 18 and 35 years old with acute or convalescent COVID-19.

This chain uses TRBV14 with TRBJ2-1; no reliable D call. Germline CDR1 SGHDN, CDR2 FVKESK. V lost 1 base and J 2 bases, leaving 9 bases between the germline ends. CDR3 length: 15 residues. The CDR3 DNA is TGTGCCAGCAGCCAAGTTGGCCAACCCTACAATGAGCAGTTCTTC. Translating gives CASSQVGQPYNEQFF.

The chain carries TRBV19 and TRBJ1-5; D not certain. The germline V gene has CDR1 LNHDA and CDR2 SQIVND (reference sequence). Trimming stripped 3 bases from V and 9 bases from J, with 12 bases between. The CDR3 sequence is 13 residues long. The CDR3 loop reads CASSMSGAGPQHF. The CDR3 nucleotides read TGTGCCAGTAGTATGTCGGGTGCCGGGCCCCAGCATTTT.

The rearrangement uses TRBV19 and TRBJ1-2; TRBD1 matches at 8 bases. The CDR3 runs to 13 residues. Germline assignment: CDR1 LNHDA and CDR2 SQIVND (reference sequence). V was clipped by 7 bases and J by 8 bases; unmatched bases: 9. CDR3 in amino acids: CASTQGAAGGYTF. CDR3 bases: TGTGCCAGTACTCAGGGGGCAGCTGGAGGCTACACCTTC.

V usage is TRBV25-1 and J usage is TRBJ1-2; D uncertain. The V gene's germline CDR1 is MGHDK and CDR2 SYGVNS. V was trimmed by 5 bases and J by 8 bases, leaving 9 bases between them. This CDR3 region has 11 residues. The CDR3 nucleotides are TGTGCCAGCAGTCCCGGTTTGGGCTACACCTTC. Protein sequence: CASSPGLGYTF.

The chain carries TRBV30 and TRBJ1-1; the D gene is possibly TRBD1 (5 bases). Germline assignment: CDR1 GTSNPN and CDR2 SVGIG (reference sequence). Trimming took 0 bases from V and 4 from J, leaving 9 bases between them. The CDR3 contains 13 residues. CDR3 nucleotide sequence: TGTGCCTGGAGTGTAGACAGTTCCACTGAAGCTTTCTTT. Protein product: CAWSVDSSTEAFF.

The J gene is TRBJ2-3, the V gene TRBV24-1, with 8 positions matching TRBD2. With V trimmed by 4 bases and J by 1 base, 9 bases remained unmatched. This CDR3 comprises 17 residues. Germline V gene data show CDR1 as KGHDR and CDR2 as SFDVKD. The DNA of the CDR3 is TGTGCCACCAGTGACCGCAACGGGGGGGTCGGCACAGATACGCAGTATTTT. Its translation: CATSDRNGGVGTDTQYF.

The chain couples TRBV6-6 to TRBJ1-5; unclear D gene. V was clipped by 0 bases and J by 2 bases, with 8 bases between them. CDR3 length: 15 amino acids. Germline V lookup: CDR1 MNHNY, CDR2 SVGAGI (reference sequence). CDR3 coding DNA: TGTGCCAGCAGTTACTCGGGAGGTGGCAATCAGCCCCAGCATTTT. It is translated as CASSYSGGGNQPQHF.

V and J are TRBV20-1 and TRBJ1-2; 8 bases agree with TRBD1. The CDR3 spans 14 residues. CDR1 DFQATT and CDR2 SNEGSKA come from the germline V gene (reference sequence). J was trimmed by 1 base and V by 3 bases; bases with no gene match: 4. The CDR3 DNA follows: TGCAGTGCTAGTCACAGGGGGAGTAACTATGGCTACACCTTC. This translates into CSASHRGSNYGYTF.

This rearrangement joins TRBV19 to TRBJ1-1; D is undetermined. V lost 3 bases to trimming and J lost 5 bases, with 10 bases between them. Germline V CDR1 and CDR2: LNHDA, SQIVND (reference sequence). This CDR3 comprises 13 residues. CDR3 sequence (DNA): TGTGCCAGTAGTATTGTTGTGCGGACTGAAGCTTTCTTT. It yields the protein CASSIVVRTEAFF.

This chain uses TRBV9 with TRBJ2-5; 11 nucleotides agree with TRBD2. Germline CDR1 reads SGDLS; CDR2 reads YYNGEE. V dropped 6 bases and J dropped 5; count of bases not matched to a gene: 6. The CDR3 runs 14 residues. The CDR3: CASTPSGGRETQYF. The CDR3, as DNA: TGTGCCAGCACTCCTAGCGGGGGGAGGGAGACCCAGTACTTC.

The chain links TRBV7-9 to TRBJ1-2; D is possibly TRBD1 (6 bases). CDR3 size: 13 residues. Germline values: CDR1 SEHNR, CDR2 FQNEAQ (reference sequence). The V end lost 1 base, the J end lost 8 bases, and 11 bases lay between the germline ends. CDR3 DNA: TGTGCCAGCAGCTTAGTACAGGGAGACGGCTACACCTTC. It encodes CASSLVQGDGYTF. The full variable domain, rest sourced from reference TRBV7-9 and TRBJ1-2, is DTGVSQNPRHKITKRGQNVTFRCDPISEHNRLYWYRQTLGQGPEFLTYFQNEAQLEKSRLLSDRFSAERPKGSFSTLEIQRTEQGDSAMYLCASSLVQGDGYTFGSGTRLTVV.

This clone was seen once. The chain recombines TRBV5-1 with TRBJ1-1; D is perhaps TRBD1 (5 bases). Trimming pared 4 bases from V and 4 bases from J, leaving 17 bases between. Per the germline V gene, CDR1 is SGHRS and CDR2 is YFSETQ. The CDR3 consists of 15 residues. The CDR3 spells CASSATRVAGTEAFF. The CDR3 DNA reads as TGCGCCAGCAGCGCGACCAGGGTAGCGGGCACTGAAGCTTTCTTT.

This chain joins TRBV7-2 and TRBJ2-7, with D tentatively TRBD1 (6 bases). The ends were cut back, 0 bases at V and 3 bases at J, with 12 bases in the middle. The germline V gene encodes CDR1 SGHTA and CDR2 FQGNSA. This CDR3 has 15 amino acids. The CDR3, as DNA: TGTGCCAGCAGCTTAGCCCCCGGGACAAACTACGAGCAGTACGTC. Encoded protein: CASSLAPGTNYEQYV.

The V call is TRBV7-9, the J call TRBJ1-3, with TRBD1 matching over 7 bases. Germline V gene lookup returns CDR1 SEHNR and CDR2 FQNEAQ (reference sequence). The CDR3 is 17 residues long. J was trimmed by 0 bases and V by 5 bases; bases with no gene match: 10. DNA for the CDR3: TGTGCCAGCAGCCAGAACGGACAGGCGAGCTCTGGAAACACCATATATTTT. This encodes CASSQNGQASSGNTIYF.

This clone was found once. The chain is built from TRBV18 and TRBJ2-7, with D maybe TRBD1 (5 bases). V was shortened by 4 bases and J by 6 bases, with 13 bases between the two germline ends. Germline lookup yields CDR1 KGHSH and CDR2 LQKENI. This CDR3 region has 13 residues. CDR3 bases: TGTGCCAGCTCACTCAGGGCGCGCGGCGAGCAGTACGTC. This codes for CASSLRARGEQYV.

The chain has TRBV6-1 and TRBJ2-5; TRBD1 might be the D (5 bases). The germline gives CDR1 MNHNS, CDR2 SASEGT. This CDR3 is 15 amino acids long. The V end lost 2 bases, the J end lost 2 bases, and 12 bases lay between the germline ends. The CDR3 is CASSEWSGQQETQYF. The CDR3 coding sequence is TGTGCCAGCAGTGAATGGTCAGGGCAGCAAGAGACCCAGTACTTC.

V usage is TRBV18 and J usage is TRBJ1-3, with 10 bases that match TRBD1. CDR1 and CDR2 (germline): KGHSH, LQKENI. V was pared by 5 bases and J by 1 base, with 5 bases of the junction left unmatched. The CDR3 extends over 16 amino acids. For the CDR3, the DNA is TGTGCCAGCTCATCGACGGACAGGGGGTCTGGAAACACCATATATTTT. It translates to CASSSTDRGSGNTIYF.

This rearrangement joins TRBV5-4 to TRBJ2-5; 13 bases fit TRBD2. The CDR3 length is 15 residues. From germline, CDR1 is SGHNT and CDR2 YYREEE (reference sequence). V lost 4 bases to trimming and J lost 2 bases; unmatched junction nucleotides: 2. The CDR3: CASSRTSGGQETQYF. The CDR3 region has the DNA TGTGCCAGCAGCAGGACTAGCGGGGGACAAGAGACCCAGTACTTC.

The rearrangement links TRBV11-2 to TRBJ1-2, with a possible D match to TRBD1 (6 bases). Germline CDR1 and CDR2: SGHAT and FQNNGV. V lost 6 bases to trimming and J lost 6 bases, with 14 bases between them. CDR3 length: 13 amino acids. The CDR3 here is CASSPGVSHGYTF. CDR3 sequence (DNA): TGTGCCAGCAGTCCAGGGGTGTCCCATGGCTACACCTTC.

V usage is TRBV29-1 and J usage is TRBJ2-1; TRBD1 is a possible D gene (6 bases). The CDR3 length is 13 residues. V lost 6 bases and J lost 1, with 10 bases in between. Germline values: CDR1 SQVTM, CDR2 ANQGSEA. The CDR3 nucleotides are TGCAGCGTCCCAGGGGTTTCCTACAATGAGCAGTTCTTC. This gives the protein CSVPGVSYNEQFF.

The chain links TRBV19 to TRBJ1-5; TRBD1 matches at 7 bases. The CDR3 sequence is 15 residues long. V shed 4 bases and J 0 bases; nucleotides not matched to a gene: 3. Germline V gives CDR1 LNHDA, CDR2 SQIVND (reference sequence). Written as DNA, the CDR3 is TGTGCCAGTAGTACAGGGACAGTTAGCAATCAGCCCCAGCATTTT. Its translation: CASSTGTVSNQPQHF.